Described below is a single T cell receptor (beta chain) sequence and its context. Its antigen is still unknown. The sample is drawn from a study of naive and memory T cell subsets. General observations from the study: Especially in CD8 cells, naive repertoires contained a few larger clonotypes, possibly CD45RA-re-expressing memory cells.

V was cut by 10 bases and J by 4 bases, with 28 bases left in between. CDR1 and CDR2 from the germline V gene are LNHDA and SQIVND (reference sequence). The CDR3 covers 17 residues. The beta constant-region primer was an equimolar mix of two oligonucleotides covering TRBC1 and TRBC2. Four rounds of PCR amplified the ligated cDNA using nested alpha and beta constant-region primers plus SP2. TCRdb redid the calling of the UMI-ligation and nested PCR reads with MiXCR, one entry per CDR3 protein. The profile shows more than 95,000 distinct CDR3 sequences, about 15% of them singletons. The rearrangement joins TRBV19 to TRBJ1-2; D uncertain. The TCR sequence derives from a human donor in good health. Sequenced input: naive CD8+ T cells from blood. CDR3 protein: CATLPGLAPYGAYGYTF. The CDR3 bases are TGTGCCACCCTCCCCGGCCTAGCCCCATATGGCGCCTATGGCTACACCTTC.